This passage covers 32 T cell receptor beta chains from one sample sequenced in a study of T cells in Graves' hyperthyroidism and ophthalmopathy. Amplified TCR beta CDR3 regions came from RNA transcripts. The HTBI primer set drove a first-round RT-PCR of the TCR CDR3. One entry per CDR3 protein results from TCRdb running MiXCR on the multiplex PCR reads. In the table there are a few hundred thousand distinct CDR3 sequences, approximately 15% of which are singletons. Material: blood. These TCRs come from a woman aged 60-75 years with Graves' ophthalmopathy.

This clonotype occurred many times. The chain carries TRBV7-6 and TRBJ1-2; D perhaps matches TRBD1 (5 bases). This CDR3 has 15 amino acids. The ends were cut back, 2 bases at V and 5 bases at J, with 15 bases in the middle. Germline V CDR1 and CDR2: SGHVS, FNYEAQ. The CDR3 protein is CASSLSRGGGYGYTF. CDR3 DNA: TGTGCCAGCAGCTTATCGAGGGGCGGCGGTTATGGCTACACCTTC.

This clonotype was observed a few times. The chain joins TRBV7-6 to TRBJ2-2; D might be TRBD1 or TRBD2, each matching 6 bases. V lost 1 base, J lost 6 bases, and 15 bases lay in between. This CDR3 is built from 16 residues. Germline V CDR1 and CDR2: SGHVS, FNYEAQ. The CDR3 sequence is CASSLGAGGAAGELFF. CDR3 nucleotides: TGTGCCAGCAGCTTAGGAGCCGGGGGCGCGGCCGGGGAGCTGTTTTTT. The complete variable domain, with remaining parts taken from reference TRBV7-6 and TRBJ2-2, reads GAGVSQSPRYKVTKRGQDVALRCDPISGHVSLYWYRQALGQGPEFLTYFNYEAQQDKSGLPNDRFSAERPEGSISTLTIQRTEQRDSAMYRCASSLGAGGAAGELFFGEGSRLTVL.

This clonotype occurred many times. V gene TRBV6-1 combines with J gene TRBJ2-5; tentatively, D is TRBD2 (8 bases). CDR1 MNHNS and CDR2 SASEGT come from the germline V gene. This CDR3 spans 18 amino acids. Between the trimmed V and J ends, which lost 2 bases and 5 bases, there was a span of 24 bases. The chain's CDR3 is CASSELRGLSGSFETQYF. CDR3 DNA: TGTGCCAGCAGTGAATTGAGGGGGCTGAGCGGGAGCTTTGAGACCCAGTACTTC.

This clonotype was observed many times. The genes are TRBV11-2 and TRBJ2-7, with D hard to call. V was cut by 0 bases and J by 0 bases, with 3 bases left in between. The CDR3 sequence is 13 residues long. Germline CDR1 SGHAT, CDR2 FQNNGV. CDR3 loop: CASSLDVSYEQYF. The CDR3, as DNA: TGTGCCAGCAGCTTAGATGTCTCCTACGAGCAGTACTTC.

The chain joins TRBV9 to TRBJ2-3; 7 nucleotides match TRBD2. This CDR3 has 17 amino acids. Germline lookup yields CDR1 SGDLS and CDR2 YYNGEE. J gave up 0 bases and V 1 base, and 8 bases lay outside the gene matches. In DNA form, the CDR3 reads TGTGCCAGCAGCGTAAGCCGGGGGGACCTTAGCACAGATACGCAGTATTTT. Protein: CASSVSRGDLSTDTQYF. Looking up the rest from reference TRBV9 and TRBJ2-3 gives the full variable domain: DSGVTQTPKHLITATGQRVTLRCSPRSGDLSVYWYQQSLDQGLQFLIQYYNGEERAKGNILERFSAQQFPDLHSELNLSSLELGDSALYFCASSVSRGDLSTDTQYFGPGTRLTVL.

This clonotype was observed a handful of times. The rearrangement uses TRBV30 and TRBJ1-5; 7 bases align to TRBD1. V gave up 4 bases and J gave up 0 bases; unmatched junction bases: 9. This CDR3 is 16 amino acids long. CDR1 GTSNPN and CDR2 SVGIG come from the germline V gene (reference sequence). CDR3: CAWNRGHPNSNQPQHF. Written as DNA, the CDR3 is TGTGCCTGGAACAGGGGACATCCCAATAGCAATCAGCCCCAGCATTTT.

Remarks on this clonotype: A read error is possible here, since a much larger clone lies one base away. The gene calls are TRBV12-3 or TRBV12-4 and TRBJ2-3; D is ambiguous. This CDR3 is built from 13 residues. The CDR3 DNA sequence: TGTGCCAGCAGTTTTTTAAGGGAAGATACGCGGTATTTT. The encoded protein is CASSFLREDTRYF.

This clonotype was counted ten times or more. J is TRBJ1-1 and V is TRBV20-1; 7 positions agree with TRBD1. With 4 bases clipped from V and 4 bases from J, the junction kept 0 bases outside the gene matches. The CDR3 is 11 amino acids. CDR1 and CDR2 from the germline V gene are DFQATT and SNEGSKA (reference sequence). CDR3 loop: CSATGGTEAFF. The DNA for the CDR3 is TGCAGTGCTACAGGGGGCACTGAAGCTTTCTTT.

This rearrangement joins TRBV30 to TRBJ2-7; D is possibly TRBD1 (6 bases). Germline V CDR1 and CDR2: GTSNPN, SVGIG (reference sequence). Trimming took 8 bases from V and 0 from J, leaving 14 bases between them. The CDR3 spans 13 residues. Here the CDR3 reads CAGVIGGSYEQYF. CDR3 bases: TGTGCCGGGGTGATAGGGGGCTCCTACGAGCAGTACTTC. The whole variable domain, remainder taken from reference TRBV30 and TRBJ2-7, is SQTIHQWPATLVQPVGSPLSLECTVEGTSNPNLYWYRQAAGRGLQLLFYSVGIGQISSEVPQNLSASRPQDRQFILSSKKLLLSDSGFYLCAGVIGGSYEQYFGPGTRLTVT.

This sequence joins TRBV6-2 or TRBV6-3 and TRBJ2-3, with TRBD2 matching over 7 bases. The CDR3 has 13 amino acids. The V gene's germline CDR1 is MNHEY and CDR2 SVGEGT. Trimming took 8 bases from V and 2 from J; bases not matched to a gene: 4. CDR3 sequence reads: CASWDYNTDTQYF. CDR3 DNA: TGTGCCAGCTGGGACTACAACACAGATACGCAGTATTTT.

The gene calls are TRBV24-1 and TRBJ1-2; 8 bases align to TRBD1. Trimming removed 4 bases from V and 8 bases from J; junction bases left unmatched: 11. The CDR3 has 15 residues. Looked up from germline, CDR1 is KGHDR and CDR2 is SFDVKD. The CDR3 DNA reads as TGTGCCACCAGTGACTCCGGACAGGGTCCGGGCGGCTACACCTTC. Its translation is CATSDSGQGPGGYTF.

This clonotype was observed at least ten times. The chain joins TRBV27 to TRBJ2-7; D not certain. Per germline, CDR1 MNHEY and CDR2 SMNVEV (reference sequence). The CDR3 consists of 15 residues. Trimming took off 7 bases at V and 1 base at J, with 17 bases between the two ends. CDR3: CASKLGWVNSYEQYF. CDR3 DNA: TGTGCCAGCAAATTGGGTTGGGTGAATTCCTACGAGCAGTACTTC.

This clonotype came up a few times. J is TRBJ1-3 and V is TRBV7-2; D is unresolved. V lost 1 base, J lost 2 bases, and 9 bases lay in between. The CDR3 extends over 15 amino acids. Germline values: CDR1 SGHTA, CDR2 FQGNSA. The CDR3 nucleotides read TGTGCCAGCAGCTTAGTGGGGAACCCTGGAAACACCATATATTTT. It yields the protein CASSLVGNPGNTIYF.

This clonotype was seen a handful of times. The rearrangement uses TRBV25-1 and TRBJ2-4, with 9 bases matching TRBD1. The CDR3 is 15 amino acids. Looked up from germline, CDR1 is MGHDK and CDR2 is SYGVNS. The J segment lost 7 bases and the V segment lost 5 bases, leaving 9 bases of the junction unmatched. The CDR3, as DNA: TGTGCCAGCAGTCCCACAGGGGGCCTCGGTAACATTCAGTACTTC. It codes for CASSPTGGLGNIQYF.

This clonotype has ten or more counts. The J gene is TRBJ2-1, the V gene TRBV7-2, with D unresolved. Germline CDR1 SGHTA, CDR2 FQGNSA. V was pared by 5 bases and J by 0 bases, with 14 bases between. There are 16 residues in the CDR3. The CDR3 loop reads CASSRSSLGSYNEQFF. The CDR3 nucleotides read TGTGCCAGCAGCCGTAGCTCGCTTGGCTCCTACAATGAGCAGTTCTTC.

The CDR3 reads CSYYNGVEGYGYTF. For the CDR3, the DNA is TGCAGCTATTATAATGGGGTTGAGGGCTATGGCTACACCTTC. The chain links TRBV29-1 to TRBJ1-2; D remains unclear. The ends were cut back, 8 bases at V and 4 bases at J, with 20 bases in the middle. The CDR3 runs to 14 residues. Germline CDR1 is SQVTM and CDR2 is ANQGSEA.

This clonotype was seen many times. V is TRBV6-2 or TRBV6-3 and J is TRBJ1-5; TRBD1 matches 8 bases. Germline CDR1 and CDR2: MNHEY and SVGEGT. V lost 6 bases, J lost 5 bases, and 6 bases stayed unmatched. This CDR3 region has 14 residues. The CDR3 loop is CASSLDREYQPQHF. DNA of the CDR3: TGTGCCAGCAGCCTGGACAGGGAGTATCAGCCCCAGCATTTT.

This clonotype was counted at least ten times. This sequence joins TRBV7-2 and TRBJ1-1; tentative D call: TRBD1 (6 bases). CDR1 is SGHTA, CDR2 FQGNSA, per germline. V was cut by 5 bases and J by 4 bases, with 20 bases left in between. CDR3 length: 16 residues. The CDR3 coding sequence is TGTGCCAGCAGCCCTGTCGGGGGGCGTCGGAGCACTGAAGCTTTCTTT. It translates to CASSPVGGRRSTEAFF.

The rearrangement links TRBV18 to TRBJ1-1, with D tentatively TRBD1 (6 bases). Per germline, CDR1 KGHSH and CDR2 LQKENI. V shed 4 bases and J shed 0 bases, with 12 bases lying between them. This CDR3 comprises 15 residues. The CDR3 coding sequence is TGTGCCAGCTCACTTTCAGGGGTGGTGAACACTGAAGCTTTCTTT. Translating gives CASSLSGVVNTEAFF.

This clonotype was detected once. A much larger clone sits a single nucleotide away, making a read error possible. As DNA, the CDR3 is TGTGCCAGCTGGGACGGCTATGGCTACACCTTC. Encoded protein: CASWDGYGYTF. The chain employs TRBV18 and TRBJ1-2; tentatively, D is TRBD1 (5 bases). This CDR3 region has 11 residues. Germline V gives CDR1 KGHSH, CDR2 LQKENI. V lost 7 bases and J 4 bases, leaving 7 bases between the germline ends.

This clonotype was seen a few times. The gene calls are TRBV30 and TRBJ1-6, with D possibly being TRBD1 (5 bases). CDR1 and CDR2 (germline): GTSNPN, SVGIG (reference sequence). The CDR3 length is 16 residues. V lost 2 bases to trimming and J lost 7 bases, with 18 bases between them. The CDR3, as DNA: TGTGCCTGGAGTCCCCTTGGTGGGACGGCGAATTCACCCCTCCACTTT. It encodes CAWSPLGGTANSPLHF. Complete variable domain (other parts from reference TRBV30 and TRBJ1-6): SQTIHQWPATLVQPVGSPLSLECTVEGTSNPNLYWYRQAAGRGLQLLFYSVGIGQISSEVPQNLSASRPQDRQFILSSKKLLLSDSGFYLCAWSPLGGTANSPLHFGNGTRLTVT.

This clonotype was observed many times. A much more abundant neighbour one base away suggests this may be a read error. This chain links TRBV12-3 or TRBV12-4 with TRBJ2-3; D uncertain. V was clipped by 7 bases and J by 2 bases, with 13 bases between them. The CDR3 totals 14 residues. The DNA of the CDR3 is TGTGCCAGCAATTTTCGGCAGGACACAGATACGCAGTATTTT. Translation gives CASNFRQDTDTQYF.

The chain couples TRBV7-3 to TRBJ2-3; no firm D call. V lost 4 bases and J 4 bases, leaving 9 bases between the germline ends. The germline V gene has CDR1 SGHTA and CDR2 FQGTGA. The CDR3 length is 13 residues. The CDR3 spells CASSSTNSDTQYF. The CDR3 region has the DNA TGTGCCAGCAGCTCGACCAATTCAGATACGCAGTATTTT. The entire variable domain, with the rest obtained from reference TRBV7-3 and TRBJ2-3, is as follows: GAGVSQTPSNKVTEKGKYVELRCDPISGHTALYWYRQSLGQGPEFLIYFQGTGAADDSGLPNDRFFAVRPEGSVSTLKIQRTERGDSAVYLCASSSTNSDTQYFGPGTRLTVL.

The chain recombines TRBV11-2 with TRBJ2-7; TRBD1 matches at 7 bases. Germline V gene lookup returns CDR1 SGHAT and CDR2 FQNNGV. The junction had 2 bases not matched to a gene; V was cut back by 5 bases and J by 1 base. The CDR3 totals 13 residues. The CDR3, as DNA: TGTGCCAGCAGCACGACAGGGTCCTACGAGCAGTACTTC. It encodes CASSTTGSYEQYF.

This clonotype was detected only a few times. A much more abundant neighbour one base away suggests this may be a read error. The genes are TRBV2 and TRBJ2-7, with 8 bases matching TRBD1. The DNA end is more similar to TRBJ2-1, so the J call may be wrong. There are 13 residues in the CDR3. Per germline, CDR1 SNHLY and CDR2 FYNNEI. As DNA, the CDR3 is TGTGCCAGCCGCGGACAGGGCCCCTACGAGCAGTTCTTC. It yields the protein CASRGQGPYEQFF.

This clonotype has a count of ten or more. CDR3 protein: CASSSEYLSNQPQHF. CDR3 DNA: TGTGCCAGCAGTTCCGAGTACTTAAGCAATCAGCCCCAGCATTTT. J is TRBJ1-5 and V is TRBV12-3 or TRBV12-4; the D is unclear. V lost 4 bases to trimming and J lost 1 base, with 11 bases between them. The CDR3 sequence is 15 residues long.

The chain has TRBV12-3 or TRBV12-4 and TRBJ1-2; unclear D gene. The CDR3 contains 12 residues. The germline V and J ends were trimmed by 3 bases and 7 bases, with 9 bases remaining between them. CDR3 protein: CASSFGARGYTF. DNA of the CDR3: TGTGCCAGCAGTTTCGGAGCACGTGGCTACACCTTC.

This clonotype was counted a few times. V is TRBV4-2 and J is TRBJ2-3, with 13 bases fitting TRBD2. The CDR3 consists of 18 residues. V lost 2 bases to trimming and J lost 5 bases; unmatched junction nucleotides: 10. Germline V lookup: CDR1 LGHNA, CDR2 YNFKEQ. The CDR3 spells CASSQTSGGAPVGDTQYF. CDR3 nucleotide sequence: TGTGCCAGCAGCCAAACTAGCGGGGGGGCGCCGGTCGGAGATACGCAGTATTTT.

In this sample, this clonotype turned up a few times. The chain couples TRBV7-9 to TRBJ1-6; D not resolved. The CDR3 sequence is 13 residues long. Deletions cut 1 base from V and 8 bases from J, with 6 bases between. Germline V lookup: CDR1 SEHNR, CDR2 FQNEAQ (reference sequence). The CDR3 loop is CASSLVSDSPLHF. In nucleotides, the CDR3 is TGTGCCAGCAGCTTAGTCTCTGATTCACCCCTCCACTTT.

Many counts were recorded for this clonotype. The V and J genes are TRBV29-1 and TRBJ2-1; D tentatively fits TRBD1 or TRBD2 (6 bases each). The CDR3 contains 15 residues. The V gene lost 1 base and the J gene lost 5 bases, with 15 bases spanning the gap. Germline CDR1 and CDR2: SQVTM and ANQGSEA. CDR3 DNA sequence: TGCAGCGTTGAAGGGGGGGCTCAAGGAAACAATGAGCAGTTCTTC. Its protein is CSVEGGAQGNNEQFF.

Regarding this clonotype: This clone may be a read error of a much larger clone one base away. The rearrangement links TRBV29-1 to TRBJ1-1; perhaps TRBD1 as D (5 bases). Germline CDR1 SQVTM, CDR2 ANQGSEA. The CDR3 is made up of 15 amino acids. The CDR3: CSVDSLEGASTGAFF. The CDR3 DNA reads as TGCAGCGTTGACTCGCTAGAAGGGGCTAGCACTGGAGCTTTCTTT.

This clonotype has only one observation. A single base separates this from a much larger clone, so it may be a read error. The V call is TRBV7-2, the J call TRBJ2-4, with 7 bases aligning to TRBD1. Germline V gives CDR1 SGHTA, CDR2 FQGNSA. This CDR3 has 13 amino acids. CDR3 nucleotide sequence: TGTGCCAGCAGCACCGACAGGGAAAACATTAAGTACTTC. Translated, it gives CASSTDRENIKYF. Together with reference TRBV7-2 and TRBJ2-4, the CDR3 gives the full variable domain: GAGVSQSPSNKVTEKGKDVELRCDPISGHTALYWYRQSLGQGLEFLIYFQGNSAPDKSGLPSDRFSAERTGGSVSTLTIQRTQQEDSAVYLCASSTDRENIKYFGAGTRLSVL.